This entry describes one T cell receptor (beta chain). The clone's antigen remains unknown. No much larger clone exists at a distance of one base, and base qualities are not known. The sample is drawn from a study of blood T cell repertoires in COVID-19 (dated by TCRdb to about 2020). Study-level background: The collaborator samples originated in the United States, Italy and Spain and spanned the acute and convalescent phases of COVID-19. The repertoires were released in a freely available public database meant as a resource for research on the immune response to SARS-CoV-2. Where HLA class I and class II types were available, the types were taken from metadata supplied by the sample provider, not from assay-based typing. The prospective study material was composed of cDNA or gDNA derived from T cells, B-cell-depleted T cells, or PBMCs. The sample metadata nearly always contained a de-identified subject ID, COVID-19 status, age in years and sex. Samples came from the ongoing ImmuneRACE study (first 160 participants) plus 1,254 subjects from 6 global collaborators. The dataset comprised deeply sampled blood TCRbeta repertoires from subjects exposed to, actively infected with, or recovered from COVID-19.

Trimming accounts for 2 bases at V and 4 bases at J, while the number of junction bases matched to no gene is 7. From the cysteine through the phenylalanine, the CDR3 covers 15 amino acids. CDR3 DNA only is kept here, 45 bases in frame from base 1. From a lookup of the germline V gene, CDR1 and CDR2 are KGHSH and LQKENI. Participants in the prospective study were enrolled through a virtual design, were aged roughly 18 to 100 years, and lived in roughly 24 United States geographic areas. To assign participants to cohorts, the prospective study relied on clinical history that participants themselves reported in a screening survey and a study questionnaire. For ImmuneRACE Cohort 3, a participant was defined as recovered based on two consecutive negative NP/OP PCR tests, clearance by a healthcare professional, or resolution of symptoms. Mobile phlebotomists in the prospective study collected whole blood, serum and a nasopharyngeal or oropharyngeal swab from every participant. Over a roughly 2-month period, participants in the prospective study had the option of providing additional blood draws and questionnaires. Before DNA extraction, prospective study blood samples were shipped either frozen or at room temperature.

TCRbeta CDR3 regions were amplified from genomic DNA by means of the immunoSEQ Assay, a bias-controlled multiplex PCR. Regarding the original processing steps: Within the assay, amplification of reference gene primers was used to estimate how many nucleated cells each sample contained. To quantify the absolute abundance of each unique TCRbeta CDR3 rearrangement, sequence reads were collapsed and filtered. For each sample, productive Simpson clonality was calculated as the square root of Simpson's diversity index across productive rearrangements. TCRdb mirrors the immuneACCESS table, restricted to in-frame sequences. Some clones are absent from its copies; in checked studies, under half trace to an unresolved V gene, and the reason for the others is unknown. V, J and clone size are those of that table, while D and trimming were read from the DNA. Recorded for this sample are approximately 300,000 clones; around 90% of them occurred a single time. The ten largest make up less than 20% of the sample.

Overall study results and their limits: How much clinical and demographic metadata was included differed by source and by participant, and the metadata was provided uncurated.

The origin of this receptor is a woman in her twenties or thirties who had recovered from COVID-19. The chain links TRBV18 with TRBJ2-7, with 8 bases in between that match TRBD1. Sequences were obtained from PBMCs or T cells enriched from blood (not recorded which). The sequence in DNA is TGTGCCAGCTCACCAGGAGGACAGGGAACATACGAGCAGTACTTC. Its translation reads: CASSPGGQGTYEQYF. Here the CDR3 is joined to the reference TRBV18 and TRBJ2-7 genes, and the full variable domain is: NAGVMQNPRHLVRRRGQEARLRCSPMKGHSHVYWYRQLPEEGLKFMVYLQKENIIDESGMPKERFSAEFPKEGPSILRIQQVVRGDSAAYFCASSPGGQGTYEQYFGPGTRLTVT.